This T cell receptor (beta chain) was sequenced in a study of cytomegalovirus exposure and HLA in healthy donors. V was clipped by 3 bases and J by 6 bases; unmatched bases: 7. The CDR3 length is 14 residues. Germline V gene data show CDR1 as SGHTA and CDR2 as FQGNSA. Study-wide points: In vitro assays verified that a few CMV-associated chains recognized CMV antigens specifically.

The study ran its PCR with 60 Vbeta and 13 Jbeta primers. Generated by immunoSEQ multiplex PCR, the TCRdb table keeps only in-frame clones and is missing some. This table holds about 140,000 clones, 72% found once. In the case of this clone: Its antigen is unknown.

The source is a man between 35 and 55 years old in good health and CMV-seronegative. The sequenced sample consisted of PBMCs. The chain employs TRBV7-2 and TRBJ2-7; TRBD2 agrees at 8 bases. The CDR3 sequence is CASSFAGGQAEQYF. The CDR3 DNA sequence: TGTGCCAGCAGCTTCGCGGGAGGTCAAGCCGAGCAGTACTTC.